Sequencing of this T cell receptor (beta chain) was carried out in a study of cytomegalovirus exposure and HLA in healthy donors. Libraries were prepared by immunoSEQ multiplex PCR; TCRdb keeps only in-frame clonotypes and omits some of them. The sample gives 100,000 to 150,000 clones, approximately 95% of which show up once; less than 2% is in the top ten. The CDR3 is 15 residues long. Germline lookup yields CDR1 SGHNT and CDR2 YYREEE (reference sequence). V lost 1 base and J 4 bases, leaving 11 bases between the germline ends. In its sample, this clone was seen once. Its target is unknown. Whole-study findings and limits: Researchers counted roughly 160 TCR beta chains as cytomegalovirus-associated.

The material sequenced was PBMCs. The TCR comes from a man younger than 30 in good health and CMV-seronegative. The genes are TRBV5-4 and TRBJ2-2, with D perhaps matching TRBD1 (5 bases). The CDR3: CASSLKGPRTGELFF. The CDR3 nucleotides are TGTGCCAGCAGCTTGAAGGGGCCGCGCACCGGGGAGCTGTTTTTT.